Listed here are 6 T cell receptor beta chains from one sample, sequenced in a study of T cell clonality in common variable immunodeficiency. Sequencing used immunoSEQ multiplex PCR; TCRdb keeps in-frame clones, though not all of them. Sampling found some 64,000 clones, none seen once. Sequencing was done on a sample of peripheral blood mononuclear cells. These receptors were taken from a person aged 18 to 75 in good health.

This clone has ten or more counts. Coverage ceases 3 residues before the CDR3 finishes, and the germline J gene fills in the end. The J gene is TRBJ2-2, the V gene TRBV5-1, with 10 nucleotides matching TRBD2. V shed 7 bases and J 3 bases; nucleotides not matched to a gene: 3. CDR1 and CDR2 from the germline V gene are SGHRS and YFSETQ. This CDR3 comprises 14 residues. The chain's CDR3 is CASRTSGDTGELFF. CDR3 DNA (partial): TGCGCCAGCCGGACTAGCGGAGACACCGGGGAG.

This clone was counted many times. Read data end 3 residues before the CDR3 end; the end is taken from the germline J gene. The rearrangement uses TRBV3-1 (or the pseudogene TRBV3-2) and TRBJ2-7; the match to TRBD2 covers 7 bases. This CDR3 has 15 amino acids. V shed 2 bases, J shed 3 bases, and the junction held 7 bases outside the gene matches. Germline V gene lookup returns CDR1 LGHDT and CDR2 YNNKEL (reference sequence). The CDR3 spells CASSQTASGRYEQYF. CDR3 bases read: TGTGCCAGCAGCCAAACGGCTAGCGGACGCTACGAG.

Many counts were recorded for this clone. The read comes to an end 3 residues before the CDR3 does, leaving the germline J gene to fill in the end. V and J are TRBV5-4 and TRBJ1-6; a possible D gene is TRBD1 (6 bases). This CDR3 contains 15 residues. Germline V gene sequence: CDR1 SGHNT, CDR2 YYREEE (reference sequence). Trimming pared 4 bases from V and 10 bases from J, leaving 18 bases between. CDR3 sequence: CASSGVPTGTSPLHF. The DNA read from the CDR3 is TGTGCCAGCAGCGGGGTCCCGACAGGCACCTCACCC.

This clone was seen many times. The sequenced fragment ends 3 residues before the CDR3 boundary, so the rest is inferred from the germline J gene. The chain is built from TRBV30 and TRBJ2-1; TRBD2 matches 10 bases. This CDR3 has 16 residues. From germline, CDR1 is GTSNPN and CDR2 SVGIG (reference sequence). V dropped 1 base and J dropped 7; count of bases not matched to a gene: 10. CDR3 DNA, as far as it was read: TGTGCCTGGAGTGAAGCCCTAGCGGGAGTGGGTAATGAG. Its protein is CAWSEALAGVGNE. In full, the CDR3 is CAWSEALAGVGNEQFF.

This clone showed up many times. The read stops 3 residues short of the end of the CDR3; the missing end is completed from the germline J gene. The chain links TRBV5-1 to TRBJ2-3; TRBD1 aligns across 9 bases. The CDR3 is 16 residues long. The junction had 9 bases not matched to a gene; V was cut back by 4 bases and J by 3 bases. Germline CDR1 SGHRS, CDR2 YFSETQ. The CDR3 here is CASSATPGQGTDTQYF. The DNA read from the CDR3 is TGCGCCAGCAGCGCGACACCGGGACAGGGAACAGATACG.

Ten or more counts support this clone. The observed sequence ends 3 residues before the CDR3 terminus, with the missing tail filled in from the germline J gene. The chain is built from TRBV4-2 and TRBJ2-2, with TRBD1 matching over 11 bases. CDR1 and CDR2 (germline): LGHNA, YNFKEQ. V lost 3 bases to trimming and J lost 0 bases; unmatched junction nucleotides: 12. The CDR3 runs to 20 residues. The covered CDR3 bases are TGTGCCAGCAGCCACACCACTCCCCGGGACAGGGGGTCGAACACCGGGGAG. Translation gives CASSHTTPRDRGSNTGE. The whole CDR3 sequence is CASSHTTPRDRGSNTGELFF.